Given below is one TCR beta chain in context. Each CDR3 protein gets one entry after TCRdb re-called the PCR reads with MiXCR. The sample has approximately 24,000 distinct CDR3 sequences, almost 50% seen once. The CDR3 contains 15 residues. Germline assignment: CDR1 SGHAT and CDR2 FQNNGV. Trimming at V came to 1 base and at J to 4 bases, leaving 4 bases not matched to a gene. The patients had localized lung adenocarcinoma, a non-small cell subtype. The data are from a study of CD4 and CD8 cells across lung adenocarcinoma regions. Material: CD8+ T cells from the center of a lung tumor. This receptor was identified in a male donor with lung adenocarcinoma. The CD4 and CD8 labels of this study may be unreliable. The V call is TRBV11-2, the J call TRBJ2-3, with 8 bases fitting TRBD2. The CDR3 protein is CASSLAGGAPDTQYF. The DNA of the CDR3 is TGTGCCAGCAGCTTAGCGGGGGGGGCCCCAGATACGCAGTATTTT.